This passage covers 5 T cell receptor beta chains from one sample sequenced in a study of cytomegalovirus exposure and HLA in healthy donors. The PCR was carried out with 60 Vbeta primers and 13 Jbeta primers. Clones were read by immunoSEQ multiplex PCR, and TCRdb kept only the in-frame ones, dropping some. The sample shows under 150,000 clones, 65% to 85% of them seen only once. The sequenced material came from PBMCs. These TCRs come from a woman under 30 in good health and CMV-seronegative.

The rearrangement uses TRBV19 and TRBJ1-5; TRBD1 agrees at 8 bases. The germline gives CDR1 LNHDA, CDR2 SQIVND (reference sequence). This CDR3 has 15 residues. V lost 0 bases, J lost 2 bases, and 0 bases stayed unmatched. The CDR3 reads CASSIETGGNQPQHF. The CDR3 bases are TGTGCCAGTAGTATAGAGACAGGGGGCAATCAGCCCCAGCATTTT.

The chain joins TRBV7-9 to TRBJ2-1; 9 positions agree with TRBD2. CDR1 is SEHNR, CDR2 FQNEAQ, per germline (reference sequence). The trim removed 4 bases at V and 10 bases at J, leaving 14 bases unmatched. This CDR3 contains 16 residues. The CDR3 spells CASSSSAGGRLREQFF. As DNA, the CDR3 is TGTGCCAGCAGCTCCAGTGCGGGAGGGCGTCTGCGAGAGCAGTTCTTC.

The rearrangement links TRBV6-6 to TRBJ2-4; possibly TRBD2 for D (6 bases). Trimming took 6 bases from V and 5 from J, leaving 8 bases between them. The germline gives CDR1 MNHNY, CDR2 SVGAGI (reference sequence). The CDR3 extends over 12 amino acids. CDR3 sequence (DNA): TGTGCCAGCAGGACGGGGGAAAACATTCAGTACTTC. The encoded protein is CASRTGENIQYF.

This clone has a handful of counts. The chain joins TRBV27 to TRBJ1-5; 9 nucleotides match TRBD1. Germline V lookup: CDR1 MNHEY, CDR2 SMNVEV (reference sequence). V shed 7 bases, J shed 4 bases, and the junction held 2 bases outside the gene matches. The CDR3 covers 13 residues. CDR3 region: CASKGTGNQPQHF. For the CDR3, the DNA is TGTGCCAGCAAAGGGACAGGGAATCAGCCCCAGCATTTT.

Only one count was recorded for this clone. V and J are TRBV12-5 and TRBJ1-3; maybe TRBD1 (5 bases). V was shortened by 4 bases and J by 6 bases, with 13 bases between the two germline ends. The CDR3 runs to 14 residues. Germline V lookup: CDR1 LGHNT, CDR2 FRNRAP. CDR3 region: CASGSTGLQNTIYF. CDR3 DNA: TGTGCTAGTGGTTCAACAGGTTTGCAAAACACCATATATTTT.